This record looks at one TCR beta chain sequence and its context. CDR3 length: 16 residues. Germline V gives CDR1 LGHNA, CDR2 YSLEER. V lost 0 bases and J lost 8; bases outside the gene matches: 9. Per the original methods: By means of reference gene primer amplification, nucleated cell counts were estimated. The assay was immunoSEQ multiplex PCR, and TCRdb's table has in-frame clones only and misses some. Clonal size and the V and J genes are those of that table, whereas D and trimming came from the DNA. Of under 100,000 clones in the sample, about 86% were seen once. The record originates from a study of blood T cell repertoires in COVID-19. Study information: The United States, Italy and Spain supplied acute and convalescent COVID-19 samples. T cells, B-cell-depleted T cells, or PBMCs supplied cDNA or gDNA.

Sequences were obtained from peripheral blood. The TCR was taken from a woman in her fifties or sixties with acute or convalescent COVID-19. V usage is TRBV4-3 and J usage is TRBJ1-4; 7 nucleotides align to TRBD1. The CDR3 region has the DNA TGCGCCAGCAGCCAAGATCAGGCCAGGGGGGTGGAAAAACTGTTTTTT. Translation gives CASSQDQARGVEKLFF.